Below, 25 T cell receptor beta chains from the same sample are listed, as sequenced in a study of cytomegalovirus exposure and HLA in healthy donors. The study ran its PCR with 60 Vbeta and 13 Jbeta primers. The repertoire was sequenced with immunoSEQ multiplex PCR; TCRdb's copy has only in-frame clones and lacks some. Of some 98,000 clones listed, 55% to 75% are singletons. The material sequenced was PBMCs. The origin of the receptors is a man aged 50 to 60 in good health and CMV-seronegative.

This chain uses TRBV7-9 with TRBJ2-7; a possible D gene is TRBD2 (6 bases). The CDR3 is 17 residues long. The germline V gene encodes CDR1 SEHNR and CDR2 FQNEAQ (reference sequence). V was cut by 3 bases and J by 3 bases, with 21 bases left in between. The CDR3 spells CASSFQGGTFRGYEQYF. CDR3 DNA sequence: TGTGCCAGCAGCTTTCAGGGCGGGACTTTTCGGGGCTACGAGCAGTACTTC.

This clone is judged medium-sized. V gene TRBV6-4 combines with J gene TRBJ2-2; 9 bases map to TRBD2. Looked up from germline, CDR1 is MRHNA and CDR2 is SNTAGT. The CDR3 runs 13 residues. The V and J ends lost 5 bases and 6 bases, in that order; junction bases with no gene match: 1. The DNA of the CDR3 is TGTGCCAGCAGTAGCGGGAGGCCCGGGGAGCTGTTTTTT. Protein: CASSSGRPGELFF.

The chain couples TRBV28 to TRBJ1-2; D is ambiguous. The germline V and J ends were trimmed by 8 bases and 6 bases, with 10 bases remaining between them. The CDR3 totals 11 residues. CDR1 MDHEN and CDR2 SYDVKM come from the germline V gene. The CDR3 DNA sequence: TGTGCCAGCGGGCGGCGGGATGGCTACACCTTC. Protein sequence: CASGRRDGYTF.

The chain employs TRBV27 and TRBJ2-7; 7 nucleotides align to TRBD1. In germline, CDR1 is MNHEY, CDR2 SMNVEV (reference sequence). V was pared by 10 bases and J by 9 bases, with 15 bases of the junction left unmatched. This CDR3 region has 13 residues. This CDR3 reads CATARDRVTRQYF. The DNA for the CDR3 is TGTGCCACTGCCCGGGACAGAGTCACTCGGCAGTACTTC.

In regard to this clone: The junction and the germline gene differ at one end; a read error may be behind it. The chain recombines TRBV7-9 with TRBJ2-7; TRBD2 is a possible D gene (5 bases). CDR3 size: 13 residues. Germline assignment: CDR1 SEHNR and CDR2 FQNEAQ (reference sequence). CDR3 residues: CSSSLSGGYEQYF. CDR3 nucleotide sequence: TGTTCCAGCAGCTTATCTGGCGGGTACGAGCAGTACTTC.

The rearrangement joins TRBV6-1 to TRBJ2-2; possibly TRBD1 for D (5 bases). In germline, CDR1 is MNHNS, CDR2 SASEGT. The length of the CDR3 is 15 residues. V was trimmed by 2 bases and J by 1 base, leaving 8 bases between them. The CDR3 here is CASSEWQGNTGELFF. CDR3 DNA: TGTGCCAGCAGTGAATGGCAGGGGAACACCGGGGAGCTGTTTTTT.

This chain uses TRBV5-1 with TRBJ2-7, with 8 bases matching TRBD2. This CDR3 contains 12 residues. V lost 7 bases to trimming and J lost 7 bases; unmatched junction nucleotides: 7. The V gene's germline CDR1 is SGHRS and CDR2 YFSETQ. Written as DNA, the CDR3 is TGCGCCAGCGGGTCACCGGGGGGGGAGCAGTACTTC. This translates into CASGSPGGEQYF.

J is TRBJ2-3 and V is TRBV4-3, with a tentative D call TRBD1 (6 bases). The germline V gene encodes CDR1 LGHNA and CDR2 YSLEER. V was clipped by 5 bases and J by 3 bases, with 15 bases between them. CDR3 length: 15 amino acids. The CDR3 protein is CASSVRDTRTDTQYF. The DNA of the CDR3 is TGCGCCAGCAGCGTCCGGGACACCAGAACAGATACGCAGTATTTT.

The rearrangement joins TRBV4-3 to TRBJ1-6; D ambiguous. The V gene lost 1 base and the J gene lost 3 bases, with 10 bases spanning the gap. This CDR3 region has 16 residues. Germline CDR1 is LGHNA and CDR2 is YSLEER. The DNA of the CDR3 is TGCGCCAGCAGCCAAGCGGGGAAAATCTATAATTCACCCCTCCACTTT. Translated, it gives CASSQAGKIYNSPLHF.

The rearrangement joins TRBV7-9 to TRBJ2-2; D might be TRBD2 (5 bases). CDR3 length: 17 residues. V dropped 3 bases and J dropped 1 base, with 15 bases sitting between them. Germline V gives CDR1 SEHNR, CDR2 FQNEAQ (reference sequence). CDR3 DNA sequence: TGTGCCAGCAGCTTCCCCCGGCTAGCAGAGAACACCGGGGAGCTGTTTTTT. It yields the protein CASSFPRLAENTGELFF.

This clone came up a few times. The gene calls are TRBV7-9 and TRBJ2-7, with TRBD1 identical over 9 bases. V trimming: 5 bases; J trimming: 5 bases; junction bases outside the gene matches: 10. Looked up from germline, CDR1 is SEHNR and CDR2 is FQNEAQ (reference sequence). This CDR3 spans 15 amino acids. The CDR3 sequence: CASSLTTGTGHEQYF. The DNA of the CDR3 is TGTGCCAGCAGCCTGACCACCGGGACAGGGCACGAGCAGTACTTC.

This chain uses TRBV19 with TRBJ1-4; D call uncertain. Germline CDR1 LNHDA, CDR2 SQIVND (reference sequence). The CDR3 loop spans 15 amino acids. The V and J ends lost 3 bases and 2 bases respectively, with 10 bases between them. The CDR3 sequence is CASSMLGSTNEKLFF. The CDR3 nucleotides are TGTGCCAGTAGTATGTTGGGGAGCACTAATGAAAAACTGTTTTTT. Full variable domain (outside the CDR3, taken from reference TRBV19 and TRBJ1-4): DGGITQSPKYLFRKEGQNVTLSCEQNLNHDAMYWYRQDPGQGLRLIYYSQIVNDFQKGDIAEGYSVSREKKESFPLTVTSAQKNPTAFYLCASSMLGSTNEKLFFGSGTQLSVL.

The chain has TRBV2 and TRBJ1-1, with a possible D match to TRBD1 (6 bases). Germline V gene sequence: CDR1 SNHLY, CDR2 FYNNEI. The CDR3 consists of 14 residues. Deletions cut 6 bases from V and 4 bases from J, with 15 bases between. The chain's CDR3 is CASSPGGGGTEAFF. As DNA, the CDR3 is TGTGCCAGCAGCCCCGGGGGAGGGGGCACTGAAGCTTTCTTT. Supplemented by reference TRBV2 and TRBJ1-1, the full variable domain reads EPEVTQTPSHQVTQMGQEVILRCVPISNHLYFYWYRQILGQKVEFLVSFYNNEISEKSEIFDDQFSVERPDGSNFTLKIRSTKLEDSAMYFCASSPGGGGTEAFFGQGTRLTVV.

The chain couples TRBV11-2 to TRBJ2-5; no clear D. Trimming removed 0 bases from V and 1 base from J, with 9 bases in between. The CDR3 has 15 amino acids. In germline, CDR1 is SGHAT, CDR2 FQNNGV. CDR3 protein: CASSLDWSSQETQYF. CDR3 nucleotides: TGTGCCAGCAGCTTAGATTGGAGCAGCCAAGAGACCCAGTACTTC.

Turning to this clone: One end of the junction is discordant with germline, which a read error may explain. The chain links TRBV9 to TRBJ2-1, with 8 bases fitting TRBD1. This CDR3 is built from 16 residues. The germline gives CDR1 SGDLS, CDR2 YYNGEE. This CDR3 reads CASSVAMQGAVSEQFF. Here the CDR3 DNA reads TGTGCCAGCAGTGTAGCCATGCAGGGGGCGGTCAGTGAGCAGTTCTTC.

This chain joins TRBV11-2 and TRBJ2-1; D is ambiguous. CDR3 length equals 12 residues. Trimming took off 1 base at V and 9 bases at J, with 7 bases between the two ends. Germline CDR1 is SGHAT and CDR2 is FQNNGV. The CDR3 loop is CASSLVSIEQFF. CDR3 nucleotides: TGTGCCAGCAGCTTAGTAAGCATTGAGCAGTTCTTC.

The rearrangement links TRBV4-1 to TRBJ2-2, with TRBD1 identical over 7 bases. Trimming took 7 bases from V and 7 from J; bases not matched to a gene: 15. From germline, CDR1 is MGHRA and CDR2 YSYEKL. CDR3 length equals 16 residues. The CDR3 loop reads CASKPSKGALGGELFF. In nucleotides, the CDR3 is TGCGCCAGCAAGCCCTCCAAGGGGGCGCTTGGCGGGGAGCTGTTTTTT.

This chain's CDR3 is CASSETGTARYNEQFF. CDR3 DNA sequence: TGTGCCAGCAGCGAAACCGGGACTGCCCGCTACAATGAGCAGTTCTTC. V gene TRBV9 combines with J gene TRBJ2-1; TRBD2 might be the D (6 bases). CDR1 and CDR2 from the germline V gene are SGDLS and YYNGEE. Trimming shortened V by 3 bases and J by 3 bases, and 16 bases separated the two germline ends. CDR3 length: 16 residues.

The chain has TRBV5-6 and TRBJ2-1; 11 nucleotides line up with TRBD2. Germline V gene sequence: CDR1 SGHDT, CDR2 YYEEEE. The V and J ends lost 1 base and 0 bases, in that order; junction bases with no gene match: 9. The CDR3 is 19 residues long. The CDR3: CASSLLAGGYIISYNEQFF. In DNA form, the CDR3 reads TGTGCCAGCAGCTTGCTAGCGGGGGGCTATATAATCTCCTACAATGAGCAGTTCTTC.

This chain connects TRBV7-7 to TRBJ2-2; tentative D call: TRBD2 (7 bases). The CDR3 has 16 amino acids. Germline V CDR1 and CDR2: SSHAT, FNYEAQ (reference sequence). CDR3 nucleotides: TGTGCTAGCCGCTCCCAGGGAGGGGGGAACACCGGGGAGCTGTTTTTT. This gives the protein CASRSQGGGNTGELFF.

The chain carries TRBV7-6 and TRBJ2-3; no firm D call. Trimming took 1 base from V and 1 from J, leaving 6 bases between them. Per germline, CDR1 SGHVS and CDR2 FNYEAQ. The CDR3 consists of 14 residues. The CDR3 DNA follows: TGTGCCAGCAGCTTAGATGCGGGCACAGATACGCAGTATTTT. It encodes CASSLDAGTDTQYF.

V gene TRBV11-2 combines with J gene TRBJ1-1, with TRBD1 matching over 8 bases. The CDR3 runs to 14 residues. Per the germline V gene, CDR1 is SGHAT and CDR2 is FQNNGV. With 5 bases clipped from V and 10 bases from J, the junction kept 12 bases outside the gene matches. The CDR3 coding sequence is TGTGCCAGCAGCCAGGGGGCAGGGGCGGGTCGAGCTTTCTTT. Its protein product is CASSQGAGAGRAFF.

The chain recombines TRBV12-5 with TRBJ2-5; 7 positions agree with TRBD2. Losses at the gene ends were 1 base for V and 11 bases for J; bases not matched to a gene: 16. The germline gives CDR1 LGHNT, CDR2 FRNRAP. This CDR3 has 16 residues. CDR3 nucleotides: TGTGCTAGTGGTTTGGACCGGGGGGACGGAGTGAGAGAGCAGTACTTC. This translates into CASGLDRGDGVREQYF.

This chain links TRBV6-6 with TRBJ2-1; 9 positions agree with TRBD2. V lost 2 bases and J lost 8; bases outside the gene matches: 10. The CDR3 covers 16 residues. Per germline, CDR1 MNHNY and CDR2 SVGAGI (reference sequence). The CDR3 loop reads CASSYGGRGGRDEQFF. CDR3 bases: TGTGCCAGCAGTTACGGGGGGCGGGGGGGCCGCGATGAGCAGTTCTTC.

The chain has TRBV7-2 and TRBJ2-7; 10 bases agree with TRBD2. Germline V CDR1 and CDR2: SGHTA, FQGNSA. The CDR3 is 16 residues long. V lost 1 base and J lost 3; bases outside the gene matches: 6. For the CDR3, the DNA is TGTGCCAGCAGCTTAGATAGCGGGGGGACCCTCTACGAGCAGTACTTC. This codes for CASSLDSGGTLYEQYF.